The following is a T cell receptor (beta chain) sequence with its context. Profiled with immunoSEQ multiplex PCR; TCRdb holds only in-frame clones, not every one. The top ten clones hold about 3.3% of a sample with approximately 130,000 clones, around 80% of them seen once. The sample comes from a study of cytotoxic CD8 clonotypes in ibrutinib-treated CLL. Across the study: Response specimens were obtained following a median treatment duration of 12 months, with a range of 6 to 36.

After removal of 4 bases from V and 6 bases from J, the junction contained 2 bases not matched to a gene. The CDR3 has 14 amino acids. CDR1 SNHLY and CDR2 FYNNEI come from the germline V gene. The chain couples TRBV2 to TRBJ2-2, with 10 nucleotides matching TRBD2. The sample was PBMCs, taken after 24 months of ibrutinib treatment. The source is a human donor with chronic lymphocytic leukemia. CDR3 DNA sequence: TGTGCCAGCAGTGCGAGCGGGGGGGCCGGGGAGCTGTTTTTT. It translates to CASSASGGAGELFF.